This T cell receptor (beta chain) came from a study of PD-1 blockade in classical Hodgkin lymphoma. V lost 0 bases to trimming and J lost 1 base, with 12 bases between them. Germline CDR1 reads SGHTA; CDR2 reads FQGNSA. The CDR3 consists of 16 residues. Patients all relapsed after autologous stem cell transplantation, and there was variation in brentuximab vedotin exposure. Profiling relied on immunoSEQ multiplex PCR, and the TCRdb table lists in-frame clones only, not all of them. The sample yields 25,000 to 35,000 clones, approximately 70% seen once. Of note for this clone: Its cognate antigen is unknown.

Study-wide findings and caveats: With CD4+ cells, TCR diversity rose significantly by C4D1, but not with CD8+ cells. Undefined causes, possibly disease activity or prior therapy, underlie the repertoire differences. Complete responders entered with baseline diversity on par with newly diagnosed patients, the results showed.

The sample was peripheral blood mononuclear cells (PBMCs), taken before the second cycle of nivolumab. This receptor was identified in a human donor with classical Hodgkin lymphoma. V usage is TRBV7-2 and J usage is TRBJ1-1; D unclear. CDR3 in amino acids: CASSLAASFGNTEAFF. The DNA of the CDR3 is TGTGCCAGCAGCTTAGCGGCATCATTTGGGAACACTGAAGCTTTCTTT.